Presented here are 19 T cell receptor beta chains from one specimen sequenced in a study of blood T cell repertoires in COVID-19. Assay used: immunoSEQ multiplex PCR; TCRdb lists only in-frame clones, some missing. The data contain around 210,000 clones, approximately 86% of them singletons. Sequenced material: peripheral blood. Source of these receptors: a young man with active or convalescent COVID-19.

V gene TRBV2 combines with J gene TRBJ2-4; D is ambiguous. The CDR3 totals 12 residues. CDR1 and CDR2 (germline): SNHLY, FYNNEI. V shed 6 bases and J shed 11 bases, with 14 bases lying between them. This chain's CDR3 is CASSPTVLFQYF. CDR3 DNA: TGTGCCAGCAGCCCCACTGTACTTTTTCAGTACTTC.

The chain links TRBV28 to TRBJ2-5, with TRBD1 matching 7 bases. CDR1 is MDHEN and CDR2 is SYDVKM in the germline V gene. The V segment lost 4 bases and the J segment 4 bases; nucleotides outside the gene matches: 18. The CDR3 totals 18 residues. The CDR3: CASSSQDTVSTGLETQYF. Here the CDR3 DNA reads TGTGCCAGCAGTTCCCAAGATACCGTTTCGACAGGGCTAGAGACCCAGTACTTC.

Here the CDR3 DNA reads TGTGCCAGCAGCTTGCAGGCGGGGTTGAGCTCCTACAATGAGCAGTTCTTC. Translated, it gives CASSLQAGLSSYNEQFF. The chain links TRBV5-6 to TRBJ2-1, with D maybe TRBD2 (6 bases). Germline V gene lookup returns CDR1 SGHDT and CDR2 YYEEEE. The CDR3 is made up of 17 amino acids. The germline V and J ends were trimmed by 1 base and 0 bases, with 14 bases remaining between them.

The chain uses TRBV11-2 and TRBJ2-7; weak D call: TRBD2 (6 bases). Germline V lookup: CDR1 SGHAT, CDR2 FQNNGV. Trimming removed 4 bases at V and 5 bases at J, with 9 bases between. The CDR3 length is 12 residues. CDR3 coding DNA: TGTGCCAGCAGCTATGGGGGGAACGAGCAGTACTTC. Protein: CASSYGGNEQYF.

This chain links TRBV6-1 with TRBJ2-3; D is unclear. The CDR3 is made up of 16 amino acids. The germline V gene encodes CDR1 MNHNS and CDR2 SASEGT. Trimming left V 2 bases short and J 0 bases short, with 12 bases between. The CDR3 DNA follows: TGTGCCAGCAGTGAAATGGCGGCCGGCAGCACAGATACGCAGTATTTT. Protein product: CASSEMAAGSTDTQYF.

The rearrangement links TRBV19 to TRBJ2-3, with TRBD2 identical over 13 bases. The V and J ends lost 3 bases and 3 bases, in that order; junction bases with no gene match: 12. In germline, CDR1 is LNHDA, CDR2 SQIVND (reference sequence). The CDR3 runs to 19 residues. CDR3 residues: CASSMALAGGPGRTDTQYF. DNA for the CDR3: TGTGCCAGTAGTATGGCACTAGCGGGAGGGCCGGGGCGTACAGATACGCAGTATTTT.

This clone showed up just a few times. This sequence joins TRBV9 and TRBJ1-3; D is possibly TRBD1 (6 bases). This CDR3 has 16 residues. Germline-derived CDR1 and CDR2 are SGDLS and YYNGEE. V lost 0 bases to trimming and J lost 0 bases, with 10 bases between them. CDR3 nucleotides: TGTGCCAGCAGCGTAGAGCCAGGGGCCTCTGGAAACACCATATATTTT. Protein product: CASSVEPGASGNTIYF.

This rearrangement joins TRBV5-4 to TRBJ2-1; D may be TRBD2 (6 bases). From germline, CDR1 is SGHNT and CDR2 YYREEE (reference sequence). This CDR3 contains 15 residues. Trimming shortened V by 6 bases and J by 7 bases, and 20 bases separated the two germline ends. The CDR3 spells CASTPGAGSRNEQFF. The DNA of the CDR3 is TGTGCCAGCACCCCTGGGGCGGGATCTAGGAATGAGCAGTTCTTC. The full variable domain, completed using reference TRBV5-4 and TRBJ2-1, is ETGVTQSPTHLIKTRGQQVTLRCSSQSGHNTVSWYQQALGQGPQFIFQYYREEENGRGNFPPRFSGLQFPNYSSELNVNALELDDSALYLCASTPGAGSRNEQFFGPGTRLTVL.

CDR3 residues: CASTIKGVGEQYF. CDR3 DNA: TGTGCCAGCACTATAAAGGGGGTTGGCGAGCAGTACTTC. V and J are TRBV6-5 and TRBJ2-7; D perhaps matches TRBD1 (6 bases). The CDR3 length is 13 residues. The V end was cut by 7 bases, the J end by 6 bases, with 16 bases between. The germline CDR1 and CDR2 sequences are MNHEY and SVGAGI.

The CDR3 here is CASSVTGANLVTDTQYF. The DNA for the CDR3 is TGTGCCAGCAGCGTGACAGGGGCCAATCTGGTAACAGATACGCAGTATTTT. This chain joins TRBV7-2 and TRBJ2-3; 8 bases fit TRBD1. Germline CDR1 SGHTA, CDR2 FQGNSA. The CDR3 sequence is 17 residues long. V lost 5 bases and J lost 3; bases outside the gene matches: 13.

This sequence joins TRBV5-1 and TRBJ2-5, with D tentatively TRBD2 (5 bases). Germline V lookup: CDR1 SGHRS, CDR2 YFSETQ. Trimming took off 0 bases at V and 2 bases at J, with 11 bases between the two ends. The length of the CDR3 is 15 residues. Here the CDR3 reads CASSLVTRPQETQYF. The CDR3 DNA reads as TGCGCCAGCAGCTTGGTTACTAGACCTCAAGAGACCCAGTACTTC.

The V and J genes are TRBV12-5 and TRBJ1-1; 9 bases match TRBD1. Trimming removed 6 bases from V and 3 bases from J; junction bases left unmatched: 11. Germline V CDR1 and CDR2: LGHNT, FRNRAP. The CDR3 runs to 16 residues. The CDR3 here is CASGPGDRVRDTEAFF. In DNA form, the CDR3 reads TGTGCTAGTGGCCCAGGGGACAGGGTCCGGGACACTGAAGCTTTCTTT.

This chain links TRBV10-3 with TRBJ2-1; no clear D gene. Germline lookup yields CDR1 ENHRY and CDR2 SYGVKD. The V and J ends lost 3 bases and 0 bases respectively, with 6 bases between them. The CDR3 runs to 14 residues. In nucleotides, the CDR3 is TGTGCCATCAGTGACTACAGCTCCTACAATGAGCAGTTCTTC. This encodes CAISDYSSYNEQFF.

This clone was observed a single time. This chain's CDR3 is CASSKGLKETQYF. DNA for the CDR3: TGTGCCAGCAGCAAGGGACTGAAAGAGACCCAGTACTTC. This sequence joins TRBV9 and TRBJ2-5; D possibly corresponds to TRBD2 (6 bases). Between the trimmed V and J ends, which lost 4 bases and 3 bases, there was a span of 10 bases. CDR1 is SGDLS and CDR2 is YYNGEE in the germline V gene. CDR3 length: 13 amino acids.

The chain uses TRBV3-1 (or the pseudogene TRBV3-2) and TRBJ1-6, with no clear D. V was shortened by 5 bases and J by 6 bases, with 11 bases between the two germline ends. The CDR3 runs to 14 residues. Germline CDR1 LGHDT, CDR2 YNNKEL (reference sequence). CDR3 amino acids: CASSARQFNSPLHF. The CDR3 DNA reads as TGTGCCAGCAGCGCTCGTCAGTTTAATTCACCCCTCCACTTT.

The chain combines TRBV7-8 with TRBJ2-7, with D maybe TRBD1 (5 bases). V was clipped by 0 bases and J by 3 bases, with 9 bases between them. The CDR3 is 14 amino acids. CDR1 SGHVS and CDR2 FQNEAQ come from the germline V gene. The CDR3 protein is CASSLAKDSYEQYF. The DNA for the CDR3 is TGTGCCAGCAGCTTAGCTAAAGACAGCTACGAGCAGTACTTC.

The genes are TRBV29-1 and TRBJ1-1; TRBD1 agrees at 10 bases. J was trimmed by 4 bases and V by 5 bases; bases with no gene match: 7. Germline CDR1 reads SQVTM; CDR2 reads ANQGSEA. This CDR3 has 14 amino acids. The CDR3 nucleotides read TGCAGCGTTAGACAGGGGGCAGTGAGCACTGAAGCTTTCTTT. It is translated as CSVRQGAVSTEAFF.

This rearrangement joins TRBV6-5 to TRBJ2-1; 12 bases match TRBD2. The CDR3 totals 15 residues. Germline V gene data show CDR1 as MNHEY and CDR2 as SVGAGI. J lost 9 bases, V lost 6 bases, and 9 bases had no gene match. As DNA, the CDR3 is TGTGCCAGCAGGAAGACTAGCGGGAGATCGGGTGAGCAGTTCTTC. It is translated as CASRKTSGRSGEQFF.

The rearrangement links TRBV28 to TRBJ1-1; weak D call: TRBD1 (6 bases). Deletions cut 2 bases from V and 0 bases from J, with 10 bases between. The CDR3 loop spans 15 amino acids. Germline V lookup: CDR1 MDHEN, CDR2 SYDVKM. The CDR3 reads CASSLPQGLNTEAFF. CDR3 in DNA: TGTGCCAGCAGTTTACCCCAGGGGCTGAACACTGAAGCTTTCTTT.